A single sample gave rise to the 4 T cell receptor beta chains below, sequenced in a study of CD8+ T cells in alopecia areata. Treatment described: oral pan-JAK inhibitor, 5-10 mg twice daily. cDNA reverse transcribed from extracted RNA served as the sequencing template. Measured with immunoSEQ multiplex PCR; TCRdb has only the in-frame clones, and not every one. The data contain 150,000 to 200,000 clones, about three fifths of them singletons. The specimen was CD4+ T cells sorted from blood, collected between weeks 55 and 65, from a patient treated with tofacitinib. Every receptor here comes from a human donor with alopecia areata.

V gene TRBV7-9 combines with J gene TRBJ2-5; TRBD2 matches at 8 bases. Losses at the gene ends were 1 base for V and 4 bases for J; bases not matched to a gene: 5. CDR1 and CDR2 (germline): SEHNR, FQNEAQ (reference sequence). The CDR3 sequence is 15 residues long. The CDR3: CASSLGNSGGETQYF. The DNA for the CDR3 is TGTGCCAGCAGCTTAGGGAACAGCGGGGGAGAGACCCAGTACTTC.

The table lists this clone with a few counts. The chain has TRBV6-1 and TRBJ1-5; D ambiguous. V was pared by 6 bases and J by 1 base, with 4 bases between. Germline V gene sequence: CDR1 MNHNS, CDR2 SASEGT. This CDR3 region has 12 residues. CDR3 coding DNA: TGTGCCAGCAGGGACAGCAATCAGCCCCAGCATTTT. Translated: CASRDSNQPQHF.

The CDR3 coding sequence is TGCAGCGTTGAAGGGTCTCCAAAAGGGACTAGCGGGGGATACACCGGGGAGCTGTTTTTT. Amino acid sequence: CSVEGSPKGTSGGYTGELFF. The chain combines TRBV29-1 with TRBJ2-2, with TRBD2 matching 14 bases. The CDR3 covers 20 residues. V dropped 1 base and J dropped 3; count of bases not matched to a gene: 13. CDR1 and CDR2 from the germline V gene are SQVTM and ANQGSEA.

The chain couples TRBV5-6 to TRBJ2-3; 9 bases align to TRBD2. Germline loops: CDR1 SGHDT, CDR2 YYEEEE. V lost 4 bases to trimming and J lost 0 bases; unmatched junction nucleotides: 3. The CDR3 is made up of 15 amino acids. For the CDR3, the DNA is TGTGCCAGCAGCCACCTAGCGGGGAGCACAGATACGCAGTATTTT. Its protein product is CASSHLAGSTDTQYF.